This TCR beta chain came from a study of early T cells in non-severe SARS-CoV-2 infection (dated by TCRdb to about 2021). Background for the entire study: Bulk RNA from unsorted whole blood was used for TCR sequencing, so alpha and beta chains could not be paired. Summary of the overall study and its limitations: VDJdb matching was skewed toward anti-spike CD8 responses, so virus-specific expansions were likely underestimated and private and CD4 specificities were missed.

The study was a case-control design nested within a healthcare worker cohort in London, UK, with weekly nasopharyngeal swab PCR tests and blood sampling. Healthcare workers were enrolled in the week of the UK lockdown, from 23 to 31 March 2020, and were followed every week for up to roughly 15 weeks. In its sample, this clonotype was seen many times. No antigen is known for it. There are no base qualities to consult, and no much larger clone falls within one base. V ends up 1 base short and J 1 base short, with an unmatched junction base count of 3. The germline V gene (reference sequence) provides CDR1 GTSNPN and CDR2 SVGIG. From cysteine to phenylalanine, the CDR3 is 15 amino acids long. Of the read, only the CDR3 DNA is kept; its 45 bases are in frame from base 1. Library creation used 5' RACE. Data came from a NextSeq 500. Unique molecular identifiers were attached to individual cDNA molecules in the TCR library protocol so that sequencing error and PCR bias could be corrected. Both TCR alpha and beta chains were sequenced, and tight co-correlation was observed between alpha and beta sequence abundances in each sample. As for the original processing: Decombinator V4 was used to annotate the V gene, J gene and CDR3 of the TCR sequences. TCRs were defined as expanded if a significant change between any two time points was detected under a Poisson model with p below 0.0001. TCR abundances were normalised to the total number of TCRs sequenced in each sample and reported as counts per million. MAIT TCRs were defined by TRAV1-2 paired with TRAJ12, TRAJ20 or TRAJ33, and iNKT TCRs by TRAV10 paired with TRAJ18. VDJdb, accessed on 1 November 2021, was searched for TCRs annotated for CMV, EBV and SARS-CoV-2, and TCRs annotated for more than one antigen were excluded. TCRdb took the public reads, trimmed them with fastp at Q25, ran MiXCR for clone calling and kept in-frame beta chains. Duplicate CDR3 protein sequences are folded into a single record with the most common DNA and genes. The V and J calls reflect TCRdb's pipeline rather than the authors' work. The sample contains some 50,000 distinct CDR3 sequences, approximately 10% of them found a single time. The leading ten clones occupy 4.2% of the sample.

The sequenced material came from whole blood. The V gene is TRBV30 and the J gene is TRBJ2-2, and 7 bases in between align with TRBD1. The sequence came from an adult who was a healthcare worker with PCR-confirmed SARS-CoV-2 infection or an uninfected control (not recorded which). The CDR3 has the sequence CAWSAGQWNTGELFF. Read as DNA, the sequence is TGTGCCTGGAGTGCGGGACAGTGGAACACCGGGGAGCTGTTTTTT.